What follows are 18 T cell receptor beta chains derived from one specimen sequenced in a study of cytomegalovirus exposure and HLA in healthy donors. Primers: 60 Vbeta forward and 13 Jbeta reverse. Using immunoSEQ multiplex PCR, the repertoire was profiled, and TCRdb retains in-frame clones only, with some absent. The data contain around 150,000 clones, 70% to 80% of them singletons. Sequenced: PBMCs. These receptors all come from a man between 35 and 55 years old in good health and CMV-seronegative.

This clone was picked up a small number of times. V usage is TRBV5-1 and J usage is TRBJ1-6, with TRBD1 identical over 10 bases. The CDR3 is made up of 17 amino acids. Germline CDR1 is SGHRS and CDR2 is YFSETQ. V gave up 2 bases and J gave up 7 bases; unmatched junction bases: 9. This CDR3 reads CASSLVPGQGRNSPLHF. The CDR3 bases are TGCGCCAGCAGCTTAGTCCCGGGACAGGGGAGAAATTCACCCCTCCACTTT.

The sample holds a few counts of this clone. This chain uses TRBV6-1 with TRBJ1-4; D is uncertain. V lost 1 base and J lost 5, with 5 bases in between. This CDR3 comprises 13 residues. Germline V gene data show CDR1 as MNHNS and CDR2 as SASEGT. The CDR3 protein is CASSEERNEKLFF. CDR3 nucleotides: TGTGCCAGCAGTGAAGAGAGAAATGAAAAACTGTTTTTT.

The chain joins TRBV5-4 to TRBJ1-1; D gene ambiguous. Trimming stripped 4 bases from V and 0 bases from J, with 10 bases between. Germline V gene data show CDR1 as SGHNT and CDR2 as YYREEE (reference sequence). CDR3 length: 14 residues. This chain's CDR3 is CASSLSRVNTEAFF. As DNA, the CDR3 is TGTGCCAGCAGCCTATCACGTGTGAACACTGAAGCTTTCTTT.

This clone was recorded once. CDR3: CASKGLAGPTGELFF. CDR3 in DNA: TGTGCCAGCAAAGGACTAGCGGGACCCACCGGGGAGCTGTTTTTT. J is TRBJ2-2 and V is TRBV2; 12 bases align to TRBD2. J gave up 4 bases and V 7 bases, and 4 bases lay outside the gene matches. Germline CDR1 is SNHLY and CDR2 is FYNNEI. The CDR3 sequence is 15 residues long.

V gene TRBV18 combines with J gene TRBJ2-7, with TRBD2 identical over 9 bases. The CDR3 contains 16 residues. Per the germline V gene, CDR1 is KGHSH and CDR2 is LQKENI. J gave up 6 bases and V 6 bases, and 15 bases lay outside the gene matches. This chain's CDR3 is CASSLFGFSGSTEQYF. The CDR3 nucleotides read TGTGCCAGCTCCCTTTTCGGCTTTAGCGGGAGTACCGAGCAGTACTTC. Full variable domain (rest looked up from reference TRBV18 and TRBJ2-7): NAGVMQNPRHLVRRRGQEARLRCSPMKGHSHVYWYRQLPEEGLKFMVYLQKENIIDESGMPKERFSAEFPKEGPSILRIQQVVRGDSAAYFCASSLFGFSGSTEQYFGPGTRLTVT.

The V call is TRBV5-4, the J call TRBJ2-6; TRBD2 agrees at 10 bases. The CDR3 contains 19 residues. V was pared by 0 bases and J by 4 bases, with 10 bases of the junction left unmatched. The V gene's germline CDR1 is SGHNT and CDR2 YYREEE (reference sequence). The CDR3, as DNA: TGTGCCAGCAGCTTGGGGCATAATGTAGCGGGAGGCGGGGCCAACGTCCTGACTTTC. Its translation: CASSLGHNVAGGGANVLTF.

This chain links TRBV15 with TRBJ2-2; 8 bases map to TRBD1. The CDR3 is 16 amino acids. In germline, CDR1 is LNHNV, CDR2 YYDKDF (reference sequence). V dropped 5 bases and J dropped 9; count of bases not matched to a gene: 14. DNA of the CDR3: TGTGCCACCAGCGGAAACAGGGGGTATACTTTCAGGGAGCTGTTTTTT. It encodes CATSGNRGYTFRELFF.

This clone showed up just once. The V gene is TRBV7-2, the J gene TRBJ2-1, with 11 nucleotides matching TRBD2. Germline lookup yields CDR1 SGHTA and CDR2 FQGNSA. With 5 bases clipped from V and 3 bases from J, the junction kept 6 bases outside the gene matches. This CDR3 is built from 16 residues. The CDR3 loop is CASSPTSGSLYNEQFF. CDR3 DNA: TGTGCCAGCAGCCCTACTAGCGGGAGTCTCTACAATGAGCAGTTCTTC.

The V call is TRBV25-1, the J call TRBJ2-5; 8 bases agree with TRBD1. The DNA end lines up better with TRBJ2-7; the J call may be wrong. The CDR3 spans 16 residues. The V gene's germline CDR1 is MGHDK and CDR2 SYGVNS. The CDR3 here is CASSDFQGANVYEQYF. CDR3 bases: TGTGCCAGCAGTGACTTTCAGGGGGCAAATGTTTACGAGCAGTACTTC.

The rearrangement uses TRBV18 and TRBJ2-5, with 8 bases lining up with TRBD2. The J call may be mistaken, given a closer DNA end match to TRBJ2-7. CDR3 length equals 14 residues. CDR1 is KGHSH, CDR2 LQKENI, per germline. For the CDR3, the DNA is TGTGCCAGCTCACCAATCCGGGAGGGCTACGAGCAGTACTTC. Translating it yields CASSPIREGYEQYF.

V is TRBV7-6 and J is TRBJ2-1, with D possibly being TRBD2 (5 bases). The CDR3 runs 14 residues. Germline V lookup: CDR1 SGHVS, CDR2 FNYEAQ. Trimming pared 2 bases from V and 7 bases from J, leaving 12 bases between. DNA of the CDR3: TGTGCCAGCAGCTTACTCGGGGAGTGGAATGAGCAGTTCTTC. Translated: CASSLLGEWNEQFF.

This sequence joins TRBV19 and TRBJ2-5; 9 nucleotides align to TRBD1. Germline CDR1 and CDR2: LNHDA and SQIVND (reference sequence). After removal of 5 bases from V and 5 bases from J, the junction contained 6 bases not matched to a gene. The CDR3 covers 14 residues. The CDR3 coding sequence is TGTGCCAGTAGTCCCGGACAGGGGAAGGAGACCCAGTACTTC. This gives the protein CASSPGQGKETQYF.

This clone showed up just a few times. Here the CDR3 DNA reads TGTGCCAGCAGCGTGGGACAGGGGGGAACTGAAGCTTTCTTT. This sequence encodes CASSVGQGGTEAFF. V usage is TRBV7-2 and J usage is TRBJ1-1, with 11 bases lining up with TRBD1. From germline, CDR1 is SGHTA and CDR2 FQGNSA. Losses at the gene ends were 5 bases for V and 5 bases for J; bases not matched to a gene: 4. The CDR3 contains 14 residues.

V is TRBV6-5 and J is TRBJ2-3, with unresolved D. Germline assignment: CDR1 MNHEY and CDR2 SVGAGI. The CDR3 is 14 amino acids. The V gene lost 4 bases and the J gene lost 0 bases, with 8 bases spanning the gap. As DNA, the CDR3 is TGTGCCAGCAGTTCGCCAGTTAGCACAGATACGCAGTATTTT. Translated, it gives CASSSPVSTDTQYF.

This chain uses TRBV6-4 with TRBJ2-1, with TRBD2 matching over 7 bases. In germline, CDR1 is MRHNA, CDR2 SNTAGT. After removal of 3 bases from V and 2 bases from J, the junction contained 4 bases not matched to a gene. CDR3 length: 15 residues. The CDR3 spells CASSEGAGPYNEQFF. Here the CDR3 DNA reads TGTGCCAGCAGTGAAGGAGCGGGACCCTACAATGAGCAGTTCTTC.

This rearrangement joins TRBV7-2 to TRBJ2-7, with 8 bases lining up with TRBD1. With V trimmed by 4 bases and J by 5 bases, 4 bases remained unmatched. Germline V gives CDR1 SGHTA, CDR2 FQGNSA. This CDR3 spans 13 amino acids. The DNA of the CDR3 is TGTGCCAGCAGCTCCACGGACAGGGACGAGCAGTACTTC. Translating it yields CASSSTDRDEQYF. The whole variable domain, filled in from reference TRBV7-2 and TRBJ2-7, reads GAGVSQSPSNKVTEKGKDVELRCDPISGHTALYWYRQSLGQGLEFLIYFQGNSAPDKSGLPSDRFSAERTGGSVSTLTIQRTQQEDSAVYLCASSSTDRDEQYFGPGTRLTVT.

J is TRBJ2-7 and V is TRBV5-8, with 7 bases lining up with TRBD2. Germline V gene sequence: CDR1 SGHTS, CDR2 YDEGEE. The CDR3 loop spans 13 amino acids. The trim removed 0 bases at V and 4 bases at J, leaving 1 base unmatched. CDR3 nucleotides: TGTGCCAGCAGCTTGGCACTAGCGTACGAGCAGTACTTC. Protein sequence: CASSLALAYEQYF. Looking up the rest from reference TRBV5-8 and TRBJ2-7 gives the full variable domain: EAGVTQSPTHLIKTRGQQATLRCSPISGHTSVYWYQQALGLGLQFLLWYDEGEERNRGNFPPRFSGRQFPNYSSELNVNALELEDSALYLCASSLALAYEQYFGPGTRLTVT.

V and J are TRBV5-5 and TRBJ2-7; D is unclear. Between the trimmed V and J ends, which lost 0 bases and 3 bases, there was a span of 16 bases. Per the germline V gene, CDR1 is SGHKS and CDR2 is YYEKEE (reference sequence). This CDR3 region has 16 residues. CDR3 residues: CASSLGRGFSNYEQYF. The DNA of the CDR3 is TGTGCCAGCAGCTTGGGACGAGGCTTCTCGAACTACGAGCAGTACTTC.